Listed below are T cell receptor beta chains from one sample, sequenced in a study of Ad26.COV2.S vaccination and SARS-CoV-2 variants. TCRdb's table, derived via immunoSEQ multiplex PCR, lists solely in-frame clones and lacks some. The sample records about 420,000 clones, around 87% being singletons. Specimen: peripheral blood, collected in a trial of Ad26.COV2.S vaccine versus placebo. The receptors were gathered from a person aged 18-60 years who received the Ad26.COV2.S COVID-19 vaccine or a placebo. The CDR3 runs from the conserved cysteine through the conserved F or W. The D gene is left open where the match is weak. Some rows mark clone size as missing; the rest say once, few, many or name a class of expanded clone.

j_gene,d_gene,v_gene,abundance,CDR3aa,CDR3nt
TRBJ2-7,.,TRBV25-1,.,CASRIPPVLEFSEQYF,TGTGCCAGCAGAATTCCCCCCGTTCTGGAGTTTAGCGAGCAGTACTTC
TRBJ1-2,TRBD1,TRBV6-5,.,CASSSFLGQGLNGYTF,TGTGCCAGCAGTTCCTTCCTCGGACAGGGGTTAAATGGCTACACCTTC
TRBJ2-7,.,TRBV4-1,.,CASSQDPRVQAYEQYF,TGCGCCAGCAGCCAAGATCCCAGGGTCCAGGCCTACGAGCAGTACTTC
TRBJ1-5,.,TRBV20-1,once,CSARGRQPQHF,TGCAGTGCTAGAGGTCGACAGCCCCAGCATTTT
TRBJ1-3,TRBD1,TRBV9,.,CASSVAGGLTTRSSGNTIYF,TGTGCCAGCAGCGTAGCAGGGGGTCTTACTACAAGAAGCTCTGGAAACACCATATATTTT
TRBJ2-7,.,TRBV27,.,CASSLATGAFYEQYF,TGTGCCAGCAGTTTAGCTACAGGCGCTTTCTACGAGCAGTACTTC
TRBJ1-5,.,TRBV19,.,CASSIPRGAGNQPQHF,TGTGCCAGTAGTATCCCCCGGGGGGCCGGCAATCAGCCCCAGCATTTT
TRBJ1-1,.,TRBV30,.,CAYYKNTEAFF,TGTGCCTATTACAAGAACACTGAAGCTTTCTTT
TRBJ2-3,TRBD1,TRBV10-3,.,CAISRQGITDTQYF,TGTGCCATCAGCAGACAGGGCATTACAGATACGCAGTATTTT
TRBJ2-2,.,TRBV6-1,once,CASSDTGGANTGELFF,TGTGCCAGCAGTGACACGGGGGGCGCGAACACCGGGGAGCTGTTTTTT